This T cell receptor beta chain is drawn from a study of brain T cells in children with intractable seizures. General study points: Pre-surgery blood may have been undersampled, hiding some clones. HCMV serostatus was not known, and viral specificity came from CDR3 similarity only.

Points on this clone: As yet, its antigen is unknown.

Repertoires were generated with immunoSEQ multiplex PCR, while TCRdb's copy carries only in-frame clones and drops some. The sample contains about 340,000 clones, nearly 95% of which appear only once. Time point denoted: blood from clinic visit 5 months post-surgery; TSC patient then seizure free. Only cases whose brain tissue showed the highest T cell transcript signatures were sequenced. Patients received at least one anti-epileptic drug before surgery. Trimming cost V 0 bases and J 1 base, with 6 bases left between them. Per the germline V gene, CDR1 is SEHNR and CDR2 is FQNEAQ (reference sequence). CDR3 length: 14 amino acids.

The sample here was peripheral blood, taken approximately 5 months after surgery. This TCR was recovered from a boy in the first two years of life with tuberous sclerosis and intractable seizures. The V call is TRBV7-9, the J call TRBJ1-1; D not certain. The CDR3 sequence: CASSLAGRNTEAFF. CDR3 sequence (DNA): TGTGCCAGCAGCTTAGCCGGCAGGAACACTGAAGCTTTCTTT.